A few counts support the clone carrying this T cell receptor beta chain. Its specificity is not known. Germline V gene lookup returns CDR1 KGHSH and CDR2 LQKENI. The germline V and J ends were trimmed by 3 bases and 5 bases, with 16 bases remaining between them. This CDR3 is built from 15 residues. The entry originates in a study of naive and memory T cell subsets. The beta constant-region primer was an equimolar mix of two oligonucleotides covering TRBC1 and TRBC2. The ligated cDNA underwent four PCR rounds using SP2 and nested alpha and beta constant-region primers. TCRdb reprocessed the UMI-ligation and nested PCR reads with MiXCR, giving one entry per CDR3 protein. Here the sample spans fewer than 150,000 distinct CDR3 sequences, about 20% being singletons. Study-level results: A few larger clonotypes appeared in naive repertoires, especially CD8, possibly memory cells re-expressing CD45RA. Expression changes during T cell differentiation may affect RNA-based TCR counts.

This TCR derives from a human donor in good health. The chain links TRBV18 to TRBJ1-1; D may be TRBD1 (5 bases). Sequences were obtained from naive CD8+ T cells from blood. Here the CDR3 reads CASSPLGGRGTEAFF. CDR3 bases: TGTGCCAGCTCACCCTTGGGGGGTCGAGGGACTGAAGCTTTCTTT.